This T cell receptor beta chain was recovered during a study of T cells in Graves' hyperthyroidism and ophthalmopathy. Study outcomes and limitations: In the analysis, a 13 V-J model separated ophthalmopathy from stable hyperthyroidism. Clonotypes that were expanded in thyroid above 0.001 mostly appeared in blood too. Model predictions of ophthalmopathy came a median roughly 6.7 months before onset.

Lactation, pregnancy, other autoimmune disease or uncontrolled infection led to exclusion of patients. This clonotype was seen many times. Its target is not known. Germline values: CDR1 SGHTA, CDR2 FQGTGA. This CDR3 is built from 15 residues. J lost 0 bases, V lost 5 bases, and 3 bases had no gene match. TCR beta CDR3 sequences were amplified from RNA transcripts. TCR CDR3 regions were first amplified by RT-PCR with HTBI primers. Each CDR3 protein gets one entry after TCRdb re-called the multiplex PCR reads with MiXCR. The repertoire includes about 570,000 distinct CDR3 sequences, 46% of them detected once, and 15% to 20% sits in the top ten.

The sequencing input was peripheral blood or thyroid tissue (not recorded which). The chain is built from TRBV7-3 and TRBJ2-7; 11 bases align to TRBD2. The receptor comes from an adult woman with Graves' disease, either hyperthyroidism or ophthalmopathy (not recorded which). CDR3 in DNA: TGTGCCAGCAGCATCACTAGCGGGAGCTCCTACGAGCAGTACTTC. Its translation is CASSITSGSSYEQYF. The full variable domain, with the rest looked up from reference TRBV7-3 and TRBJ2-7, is GAGVSQTPSNKVTEKGKYVELRCDPISGHTALYWYRQSLGQGPEFLIYFQGTGAADDSGLPNDRFFAVRPEGSVSTLKIQRTERGDSAVYLCASSITSGSSYEQYFGPGTRLTVT.